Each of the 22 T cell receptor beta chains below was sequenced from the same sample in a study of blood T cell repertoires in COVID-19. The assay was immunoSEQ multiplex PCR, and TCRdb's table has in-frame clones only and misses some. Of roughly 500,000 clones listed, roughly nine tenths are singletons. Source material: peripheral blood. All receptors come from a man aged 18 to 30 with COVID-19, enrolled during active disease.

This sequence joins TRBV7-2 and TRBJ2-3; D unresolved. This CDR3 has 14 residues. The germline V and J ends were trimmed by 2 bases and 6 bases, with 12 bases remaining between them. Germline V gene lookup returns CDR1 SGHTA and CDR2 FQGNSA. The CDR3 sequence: CASSLQTWADTQYF. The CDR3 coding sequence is TGTGCCAGCAGCTTACAGACCTGGGCGGATACGCAGTATTTT.

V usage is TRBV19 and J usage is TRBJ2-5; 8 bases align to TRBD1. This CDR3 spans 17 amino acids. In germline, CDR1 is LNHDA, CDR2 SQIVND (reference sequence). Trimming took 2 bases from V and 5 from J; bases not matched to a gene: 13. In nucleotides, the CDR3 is TGTGCCAGTAGTATAAAAGGACAGGGCATCGTTTCGGAGACCCAGTACTTC. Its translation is CASSIKGQGIVSETQYF.

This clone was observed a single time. The CDR3 DNA reads as TGCGCCAGCAGCTGGACAGGGGAGAACTATGGCTACACCTTC. Amino acids: CASSWTGENYGYTF. The gene calls are TRBV5-1 and TRBJ1-2; TRBD1 matches at 9 bases. Germline loops: CDR1 SGHRS, CDR2 YFSETQ. The CDR3 spans 14 residues. The junction had 2 bases not matched to a gene; V was cut back by 3 bases and J by 2 bases.

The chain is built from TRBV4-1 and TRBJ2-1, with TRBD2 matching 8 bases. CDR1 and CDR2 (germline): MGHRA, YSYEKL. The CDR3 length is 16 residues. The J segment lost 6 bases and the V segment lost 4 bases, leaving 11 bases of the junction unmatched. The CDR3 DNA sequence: TGCGCCAGCAGCCCGGTGGGGCGGGAGGTGGTCAATGAGCAGTTCTTC. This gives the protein CASSPVGREVVNEQFF.

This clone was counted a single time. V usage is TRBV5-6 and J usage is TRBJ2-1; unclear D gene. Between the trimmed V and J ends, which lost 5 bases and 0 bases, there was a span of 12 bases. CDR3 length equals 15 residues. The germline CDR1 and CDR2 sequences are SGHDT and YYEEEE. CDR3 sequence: CASRETRSSYNEQFF. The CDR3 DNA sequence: TGTGCCAGCAGAGAAACGAGGAGCTCCTACAATGAGCAGTTCTTC.

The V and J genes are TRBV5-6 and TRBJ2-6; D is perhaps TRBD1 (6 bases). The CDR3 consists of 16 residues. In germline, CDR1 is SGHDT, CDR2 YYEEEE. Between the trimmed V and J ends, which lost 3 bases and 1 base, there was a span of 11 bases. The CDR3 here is CASSWTVLSGANVLTF. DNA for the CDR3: TGTGCCAGCAGCTGGACAGTGTTGTCTGGGGCCAACGTCCTGACTTTC.

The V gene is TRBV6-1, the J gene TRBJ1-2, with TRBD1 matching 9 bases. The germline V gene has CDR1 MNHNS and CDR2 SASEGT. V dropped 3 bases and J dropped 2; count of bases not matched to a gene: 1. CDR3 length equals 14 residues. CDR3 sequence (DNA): TGTGCCAGCAGTGAGACAGGGGGGAACTATGGCTACACCTTC. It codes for CASSETGGNYGYTF.

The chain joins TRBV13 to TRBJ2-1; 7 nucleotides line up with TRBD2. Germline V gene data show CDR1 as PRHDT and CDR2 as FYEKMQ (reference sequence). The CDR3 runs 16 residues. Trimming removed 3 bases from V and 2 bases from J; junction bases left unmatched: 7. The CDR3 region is CASSFLPREAYNEQFF. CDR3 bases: TGTGCCAGCAGCTTCCTCCCCCGGGAGGCCTACAATGAGCAGTTCTTC.

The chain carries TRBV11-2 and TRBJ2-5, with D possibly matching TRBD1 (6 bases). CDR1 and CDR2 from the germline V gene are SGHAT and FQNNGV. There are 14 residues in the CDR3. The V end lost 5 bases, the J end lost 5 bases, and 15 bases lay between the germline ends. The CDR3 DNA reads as TGTGCCAGCAGCCCACAGGGACCCCAGGAGACCCAGTACTTC. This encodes CASSPQGPQETQYF.

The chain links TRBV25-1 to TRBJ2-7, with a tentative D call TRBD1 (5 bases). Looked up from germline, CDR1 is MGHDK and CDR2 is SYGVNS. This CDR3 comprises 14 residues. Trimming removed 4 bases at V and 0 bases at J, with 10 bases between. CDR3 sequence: CASSGYRNSYEQYF. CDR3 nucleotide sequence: TGTGCCAGCAGTGGATACAGGAACTCCTACGAGCAGTACTTC.

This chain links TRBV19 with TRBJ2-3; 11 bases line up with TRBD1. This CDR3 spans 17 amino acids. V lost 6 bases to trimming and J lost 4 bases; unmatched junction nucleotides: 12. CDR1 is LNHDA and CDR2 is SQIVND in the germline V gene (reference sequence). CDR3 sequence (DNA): TGTGCCAGTAGCAGAGCATTAGGACAGGGGGCCGCAGATACGCAGTATTTT. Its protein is CASSRALGQGAADTQYF.

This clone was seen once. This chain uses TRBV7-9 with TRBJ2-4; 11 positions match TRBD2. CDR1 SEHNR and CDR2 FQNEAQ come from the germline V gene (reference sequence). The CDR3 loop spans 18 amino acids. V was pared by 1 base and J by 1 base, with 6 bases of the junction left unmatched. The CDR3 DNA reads TGTGCCAGCAGCTTAGATACTAGCGGGAGCCGGGCCAAAAACATTCAGTACTTC. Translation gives CASSLDTSGSRAKNIQYF.

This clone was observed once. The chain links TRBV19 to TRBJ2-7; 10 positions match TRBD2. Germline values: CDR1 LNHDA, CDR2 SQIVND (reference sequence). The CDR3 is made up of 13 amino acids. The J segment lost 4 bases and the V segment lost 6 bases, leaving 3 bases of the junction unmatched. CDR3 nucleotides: TGTGCCAGTAGCAGCGGGGGGGCGTACGAGCAGTACTTC. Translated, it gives CASSSGGAYEQYF.

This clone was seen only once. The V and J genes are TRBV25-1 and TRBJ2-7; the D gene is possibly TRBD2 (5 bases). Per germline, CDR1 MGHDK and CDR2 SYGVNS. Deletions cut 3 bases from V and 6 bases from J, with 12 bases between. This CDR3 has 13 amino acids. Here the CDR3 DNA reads TGTGCCAGCAGTGACAAAAAGGACTTCGAGCAGTACTTC. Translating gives CASSDKKDFEQYF.

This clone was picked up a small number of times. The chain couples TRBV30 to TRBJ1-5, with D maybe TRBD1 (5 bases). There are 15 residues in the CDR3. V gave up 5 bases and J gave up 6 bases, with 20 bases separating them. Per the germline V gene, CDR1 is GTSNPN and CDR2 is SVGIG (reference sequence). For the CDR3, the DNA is TGTGCCTGGGCGCGAGGCGGGACGCGCGCTCAGCCCCAGCATTTT. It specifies CAWARGGTRAQPQHF.

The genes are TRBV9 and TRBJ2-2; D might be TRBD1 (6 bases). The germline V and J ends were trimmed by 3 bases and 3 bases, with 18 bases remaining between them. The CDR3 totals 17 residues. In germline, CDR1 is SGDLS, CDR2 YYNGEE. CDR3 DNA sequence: TGTGCCAGCAGCGAAAACAAAAGACAGGCAGACACCGGGGAGCTGTTTTTT. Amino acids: CASSENKRQADTGELFF.

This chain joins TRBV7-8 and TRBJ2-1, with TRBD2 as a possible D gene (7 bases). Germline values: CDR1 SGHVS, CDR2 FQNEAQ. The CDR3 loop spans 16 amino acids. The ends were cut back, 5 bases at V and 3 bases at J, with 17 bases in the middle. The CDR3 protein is CASSQAGAFLYNEQFF. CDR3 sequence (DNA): TGTGCCAGCAGCCAGGCGGGGGCGTTCCTCTACAATGAGCAGTTCTTC.

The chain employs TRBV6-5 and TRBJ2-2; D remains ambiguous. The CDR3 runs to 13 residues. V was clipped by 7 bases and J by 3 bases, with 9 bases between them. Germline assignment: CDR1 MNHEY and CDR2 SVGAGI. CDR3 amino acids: CASTKAHTGELFF. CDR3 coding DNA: TGTGCCAGCACCAAAGCCCACACCGGGGAGCTGTTTTTT.

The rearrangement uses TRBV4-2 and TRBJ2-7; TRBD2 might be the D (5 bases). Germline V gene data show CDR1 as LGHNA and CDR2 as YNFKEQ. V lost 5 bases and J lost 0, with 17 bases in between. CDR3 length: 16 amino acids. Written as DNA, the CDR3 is TGTGCCAGCAGCAGTTTAATAGGACTGGACTCCTACGAGCAGTACTTC. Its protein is CASSSLIGLDSYEQYF.

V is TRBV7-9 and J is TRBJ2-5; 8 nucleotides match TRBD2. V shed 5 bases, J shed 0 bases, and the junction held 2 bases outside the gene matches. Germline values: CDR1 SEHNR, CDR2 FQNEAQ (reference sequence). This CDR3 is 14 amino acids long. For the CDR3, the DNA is TGTGCCAGCAGCCCCGGGGGGGACCAAGAGACCCAGTACTTC. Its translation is CASSPGGDQETQYF.

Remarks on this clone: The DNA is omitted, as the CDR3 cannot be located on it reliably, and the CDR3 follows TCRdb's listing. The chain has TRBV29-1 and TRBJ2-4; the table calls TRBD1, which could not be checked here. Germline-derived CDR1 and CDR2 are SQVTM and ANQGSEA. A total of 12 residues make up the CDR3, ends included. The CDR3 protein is CSVGEGTADLYF.

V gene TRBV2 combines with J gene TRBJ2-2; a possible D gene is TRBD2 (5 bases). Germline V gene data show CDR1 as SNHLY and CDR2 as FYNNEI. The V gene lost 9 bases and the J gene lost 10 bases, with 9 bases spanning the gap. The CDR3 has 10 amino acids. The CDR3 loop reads CARGGAELFF. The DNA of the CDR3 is TGTGCCAGAGGAGGAGCGGAGCTGTTTTTT.